This T cell receptor beta chain comes out of a study of blood T cell repertoires in COVID-19. About the study: COVID-19 samples, acute and convalescent, were from the United States, Italy and Spain.

This clone appeared once. V lost 4 bases, J lost 0 bases, and 12 bases lay in between. CDR3 size: 15 residues. Germline V gene sequence: CDR1 MNHEY, CDR2 SVGAGI. Allocation to cohorts depended on clinical history reported by the participants. Cohort 3 recovery required two negative PCRs, clearance, or symptom resolution. As processed by the authors: Estimation of nucleated cell counts was performed using reference gene primer amplification. TCRdb keeps only in-frame clones here, not all; method: immunoSEQ multiplex PCR. D and trimming come from the DNA, and the V and J calls and clone size come from that table. Seen here are about 230,000 clones, roughly 85% observed once, and the top ten hold approximately 11%.

The TCR comes from a man aged 25-40 years who had recovered from COVID-19. The genes are TRBV6-5 and TRBJ1-2; possibly TRBD1 for D (5 bases). The sample comprised PBMCs or T cells enriched from blood (not recorded which). CDR3: CASSSVGGSNYGYTF. DNA of the CDR3: TGTGCCAGCAGTTCCGTTGGGGGGTCTAACTATGGCTACACCTTC.